This T cell receptor (beta chain) was retrieved from a study of human T cells and chemical hapten exposure. The CDR3 has 15 amino acids. Trimming removed 4 bases at V and 0 bases at J, with 11 bases between. CDR1 is SEHNR and CDR2 is FQNEAQ in the germline V gene (reference sequence). Time point defined: patch test 2, 6 weeks after DPC sensitization. This sample's treatment: therapeutic diphenylcyclopropenone sensitization with weekly scalp DPC. Ahead of each patch test application, blood was drawn. It was unfractionated whole blood from which total RNA was extracted. Each cDNA molecule in the library carried unique molecular identifiers. TCRdb itself ran the RACE reads through MiXCR, one entry per CDR3 protein. Of nearly 95,000 distinct CDR3 sequences listed, approximately 11% are singletons.

The chain carries TRBV7-9 and TRBJ2-3; tentative D call: TRBD1 (6 bases). Source: whole blood, taken in connection with sensitization to the hapten diphenylcyclopropenone (DPC). The clonotype originates from a man aged 35 to 55 with alopecia areata. Some clones in this sample may be carry-over from other donors' samples. CDR3 protein: CASSSFRGSTDTQYF. The DNA of the CDR3 is TGTGCCAGCAGCTCCTTCAGGGGAAGCACAGATACGCAGTATTTT.